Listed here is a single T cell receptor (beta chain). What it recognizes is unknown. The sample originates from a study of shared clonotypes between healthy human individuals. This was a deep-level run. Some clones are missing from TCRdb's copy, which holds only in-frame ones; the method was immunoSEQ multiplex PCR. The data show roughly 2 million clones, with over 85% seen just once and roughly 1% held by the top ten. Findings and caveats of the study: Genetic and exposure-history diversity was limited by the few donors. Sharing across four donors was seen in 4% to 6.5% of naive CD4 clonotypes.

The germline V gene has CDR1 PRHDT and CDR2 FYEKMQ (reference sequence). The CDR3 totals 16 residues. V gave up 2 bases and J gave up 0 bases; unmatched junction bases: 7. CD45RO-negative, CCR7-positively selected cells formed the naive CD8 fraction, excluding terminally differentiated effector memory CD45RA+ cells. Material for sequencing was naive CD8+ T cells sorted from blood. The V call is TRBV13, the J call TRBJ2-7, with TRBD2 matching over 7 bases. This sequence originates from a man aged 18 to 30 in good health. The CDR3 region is CASSLTTRLASYEQYF. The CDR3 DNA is TGTGCCAGCAGCTTAACTACACGACTAGCCTCCTACGAGCAGTACTTC. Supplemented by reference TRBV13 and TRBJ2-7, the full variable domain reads AAGVIQSPRHLIKEKRETATLKCYPIPRHDTVYWYQQGPGQDPQFLISFYEKMQSDKGSIPDRFSAQQFSDYHSELNMSSLELGDSALYFCASSLTTRLASYEQYFGPGTRLTVT.